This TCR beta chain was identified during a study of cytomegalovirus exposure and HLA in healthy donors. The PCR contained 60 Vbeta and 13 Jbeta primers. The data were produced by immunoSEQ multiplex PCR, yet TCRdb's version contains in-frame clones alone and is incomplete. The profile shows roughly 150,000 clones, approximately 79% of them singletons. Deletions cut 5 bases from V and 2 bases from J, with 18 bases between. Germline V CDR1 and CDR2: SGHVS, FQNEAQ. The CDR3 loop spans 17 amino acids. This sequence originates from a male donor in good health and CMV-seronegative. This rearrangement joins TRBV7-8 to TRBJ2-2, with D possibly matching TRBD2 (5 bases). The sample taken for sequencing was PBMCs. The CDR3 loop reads CASSRGLRTRNTGELFF. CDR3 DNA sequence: TGTGCCAGCAGCCGCGGACTCAGAACACGAAACACCGGGGAGCTGTTTTTT.